This T cell receptor beta chain was observed in a study of T cells in Graves' hyperthyroidism and ophthalmopathy. Study-level information: Blood from the periphery was taken at initial diagnosis, before any treatment. Study outcomes and limitations: Ophthalmopathy was model-predicted a median roughly 6.5 months pre-onset.

The germline V and J ends were trimmed by 2 bases and 8 bases, with 22 bases remaining between them. From germline, CDR1 is SQVTM and CDR2 ANQGSEA. This CDR3 comprises 16 residues. From RNA transcripts, TCR beta CDR3 regions were amplified. HTBI primers were the set used in a first-round RT-PCR of the TCR CDR3. TCRdb redid the calling of the multiplex PCR reads with MiXCR, one entry per CDR3 protein. The profile shows about 640,000 distinct CDR3 sequences, roughly 15% of them singletons. This clonotype was detected many times. Its specificity is not known. Patients having uncontrolled infection, another autoimmune disease, pregnancy or lactation were not included. The PBMCs had their origin in around 10 ml of fresh peripheral blood.

The chain uses TRBV29-1 and TRBJ2-1, with unresolved D. The sequence came from a woman in her forties or fifties with Graves' ophthalmopathy. Sequencing was done on a sample of blood. In DNA form, the CDR3 reads TGCAGCGTTGAATCCCCAGCCAGTGGGTTCGATTATGAGCAGTTCTTC. Translating gives CSVESPASGFDYEQFF.